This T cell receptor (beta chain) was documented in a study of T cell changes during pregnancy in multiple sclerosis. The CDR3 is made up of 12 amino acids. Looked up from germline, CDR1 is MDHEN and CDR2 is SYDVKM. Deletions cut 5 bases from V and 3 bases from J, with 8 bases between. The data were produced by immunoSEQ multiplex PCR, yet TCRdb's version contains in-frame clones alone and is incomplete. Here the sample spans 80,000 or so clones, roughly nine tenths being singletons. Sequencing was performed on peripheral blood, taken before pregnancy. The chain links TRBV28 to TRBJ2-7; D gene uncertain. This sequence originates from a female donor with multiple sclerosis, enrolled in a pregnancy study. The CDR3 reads CASSPNYYEQYF. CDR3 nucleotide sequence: TGTGCCAGCAGTCCCAACTACTACGAGCAGTACTTC.